This TCR beta chain was captured by sequencing in a study of CD8 T cells in Susac syndrome. The V end was cut by 6 bases, the J end by 5 bases, with 16 bases between. Germline CDR1 and CDR2: DFQATT and SNEGSKA (reference sequence). The CDR3 runs to 13 residues. With random hexamers, 0.5 to 1 ug RNA was reverse transcribed. TCRdb analysed the immunoSEQ multiplex PCR reads with MiXCR anew, one entry per CDR3 protein. The sample contains approximately 150,000 distinct CDR3 sequences, around 94% of which appear only once. This sequence was found in a human donor in good health. The chain links TRBV20-1 to TRBJ1-1, with D hard to call. The specimen sequenced was CD4+ T cells from PBMCs. CDR3 sequence reads: CSATRRLRTEAFF. CDR3 bases: TGCAGTGCAACCCGACGGCTTAGGACTGAAGCTTTCTTT.